One and the same sample provided the 22 T cell receptor beta chains below, sequenced in a study of T cell responses to AZD1222 COVID-19 vaccine. Libraries were prepared by immunoSEQ multiplex PCR; TCRdb keeps only in-frame clonotypes and omits some of them. The repertoire holds approximately 77,000 clones, with more than 90% as singletons. The starting material was peripheral blood, obtained 28 days after the second AZD1222 dose. Source of these receptors: an adult who received the AZD1222 COVID-19 vaccine.

V usage is TRBV4-2 and J usage is TRBJ2-7; D might be TRBD1 or TRBD2, each matching 5 bases. Germline-derived CDR1 and CDR2 are LGHNA and YNFKEQ. V shed 3 bases and J shed 6 bases, with 12 bases lying between them. The CDR3 runs to 13 residues. The CDR3 nucleotides read TGTGCCAGCAGCCACGCCACTGGGGGCGAGCAGTACTTC. Its protein product is CASSHATGGEQYF.

The chain carries TRBV30 and TRBJ1-2; maybe TRBD1 (5 bases). Looked up from germline, CDR1 is GTSNPN and CDR2 is SVGIG (reference sequence). Deletions cut 0 bases from V and 8 bases from J, with 13 bases between. The CDR3 covers 13 residues. CDR3 nucleotides: TGTGCCTGGAGTGTAGGGACGGAGAAGGGCTACACCTTC. This gives the protein CAWSVGTEKGYTF.

This chain joins TRBV19 and TRBJ1-2; D gene ambiguous. CDR1 and CDR2 from the germline V gene are LNHDA and SQIVND (reference sequence). The CDR3 loop spans 14 amino acids. V was trimmed by 0 bases and J by 4 bases, leaving 9 bases between them. The chain's CDR3 is CASSIEHGLYGYTF. The DNA of the CDR3 is TGTGCCAGTAGTATAGAACATGGCCTCTATGGCTACACCTTC. Using reference TRBV19 and TRBJ1-2 for the parts outside the CDR3, the full variable domain is DGGITQSPKYLFRKEGQNVTLSCEQNLNHDAMYWYRQDPGQGLRLIYYSQIVNDFQKGDIAEGYSVSREKKESFPLTVTSAQKNPTAFYLCASSIEHGLYGYTFGSGTRLTVV.

The V gene is TRBV30, the J gene TRBJ1-5; unclear D gene. The CDR3 is 13 amino acids. Germline values: CDR1 GTSNPN, CDR2 SVGIG (reference sequence). V was pared by 7 bases and J by 6 bases, with 16 bases between. This CDR3 reads CAFALEEGQPQHF. The CDR3 bases are TGTGCCTTCGCTTTGGAGGAGGGTCAGCCCCAGCATTTT.

This clone was counted once. The V and J genes are TRBV7-8 and TRBJ2-3; 12 bases agree with TRBD2. The germline CDR1 and CDR2 sequences are SGHVS and FQNEAQ. The trim removed 4 bases at V and 0 bases at J, leaving 11 bases unmatched. CDR3 length: 19 residues. In nucleotides, the CDR3 is TGTGCCAGCAGCTCCGAGGGTCTAGCGGGAGGGCCGAGCACAGATACGCAGTATTTT. This sequence encodes CASSSEGLAGGPSTDTQYF. The whole variable domain, remainder taken from reference TRBV7-8 and TRBJ2-3, is GAGVSQSPRYKVAKRGQDVALRCDPISGHVSLFWYQQALGQGPEFLTYFQNEAQLDKSGLPSDRFFAERPEGSVSTLKIQRTQQEDSAVYLCASSSEGLAGGPSTDTQYFGPGTRLTVL.

J is TRBJ1-1 and V is TRBV7-3, with 7 nucleotides matching TRBD1. CDR1 and CDR2 from the germline V gene are SGHTA and FQGTGA. With V trimmed by 2 bases and J by 7 bases, 4 bases remained unmatched. CDR3 length: 13 amino acids. This chain's CDR3 is CASSLAGQNEAFF. In DNA form, the CDR3 reads TGTGCCAGCAGCTTAGCGGGACAGAATGAAGCTTTCTTT.

This clone has more than one count but fewer than ten. The chain carries TRBV7-9 and TRBJ1-2; D is unclear. Germline loops: CDR1 SEHNR, CDR2 FQNEAQ (reference sequence). This CDR3 has 13 amino acids. The V and J ends lost 5 bases and 3 bases respectively, with 10 bases between them. CDR3 in DNA: TGTGCCAGCAGCCTTGCGGGTGACTATGGCTACACCTTC. Encoded protein: CASSLAGDYGYTF.

In its sample, this clone was seen once. V and J are TRBV4-1 and TRBJ1-5; no reliable D call. The germline V and J ends were trimmed by 0 bases and 4 bases, with 10 bases remaining between them. This CDR3 has 15 amino acids. CDR1 is MGHRA and CDR2 is YSYEKL in the germline V gene. The CDR3 nucleotides are TGCGCCAGCAGCCAAGAAGGATGGCCGAATCAGCCCCAGCATTTT. Translated, it gives CASSQEGWPNQPQHF.

The chain carries TRBV10-2 and TRBJ2-1; tentative D call: TRBD1 (6 bases). This CDR3 spans 13 amino acids. V was pared by 4 bases and J by 7 bases, with 11 bases between. Germline V CDR1 and CDR2: WSHSY, SAAADI. In nucleotides, the CDR3 is TGCGCCAGCAGTGCCGGGACAAGTAATGAGCAGTTCTTC. Its translation is CASSAGTSNEQFF.

V gene TRBV7-6 combines with J gene TRBJ1-3; 7 bases agree with TRBD1. Trimming took 5 bases from V and 8 from J; bases not matched to a gene: 12. CDR3 length equals 15 residues. Per the germline V gene, CDR1 is SGHVS and CDR2 is FNYEAQ. CDR3 nucleotide sequence: TGTGCCAGCAGCCTAACGGGACAGCATTCGGACACCATATATTTT. Its protein is CASSLTGQHSDTIYF.

The rearrangement links TRBV6-5 to TRBJ1-1, with D tentatively TRBD1 (6 bases). V gave up 6 bases and J gave up 4 bases, with 12 bases separating them. Germline V gene data show CDR1 as MNHEY and CDR2 as SVGAGI. This CDR3 has 13 amino acids. The CDR3 protein is CASRAGEVTEAFF. The CDR3 bases are TGTGCCAGCAGGGCAGGGGAGGTCACTGAAGCTTTCTTT.

The rearrangement uses TRBV27 and TRBJ2-1; 7 bases fit TRBD1. The CDR3 extends over 15 amino acids. Germline CDR1 and CDR2: MNHEY and SMNVEV (reference sequence). The trim removed 0 bases at V and 6 bases at J, leaving 5 bases unmatched. CDR3 loop: CASSLSRGNVNEQFF. Here the CDR3 DNA reads TGTGCCAGCAGTTTATCCAGGGGGAATGTCAATGAGCAGTTCTTC.

The chain is built from TRBV6-5 and TRBJ1-2, with unresolved D. Germline-derived CDR1 and CDR2 are MNHEY and SVGAGI. V lost 2 bases and J 8 bases, leaving 9 bases between the germline ends. The CDR3 extends over 12 amino acids. The CDR3 bases are TGTGCCAGCAGTTACAGGTCTGGGGGCTACACCTTC. This gives the protein CASSYRSGGYTF.

The chain carries TRBV19 and TRBJ2-7; 9 bases map to TRBD2. The germline CDR1 and CDR2 sequences are LNHDA and SQIVND (reference sequence). The CDR3 covers 15 residues. The V gene end was trimmed by 5 bases and the J gene end by 4 bases; junction bases not matched to a gene: 9. The CDR3 sequence: CASSPRLADLYEQYF. The CDR3 coding sequence is TGTGCCAGTAGTCCCAGACTAGCGGACCTTTACGAGCAGTACTTC.

This sequence joins TRBV9 and TRBJ2-3, with D unclear. The CDR3 is made up of 12 amino acids. CDR1 is SGDLS, CDR2 YYNGEE, per germline. The V end lost 0 bases, the J end lost 5 bases, and 4 bases lay between the germline ends. This chain's CDR3 is CASSVAEDTQYF. DNA of the CDR3: TGTGCCAGCAGCGTAGCTGAAGATACGCAGTATTTT.

The chain employs TRBV18 and TRBJ2-3, with D uncertain. Germline V gene data show CDR1 as KGHSH and CDR2 as LQKENI. Trimming left V 3 bases short and J 5 bases short, with 9 bases between. This CDR3 region has 13 residues. The CDR3 loop reads CASSPGPRDTQYF. The CDR3 DNA reads as TGTGCCAGCTCACCCGGCCCAAGAGATACGCAGTATTTT.

V and J are TRBV11-2 and TRBJ1-5, with D hard to call. Trimming shortened V by 1 base and J by 3 bases, and 10 bases separated the two germline ends. Germline V gene lookup returns CDR1 SGHAT and CDR2 FQNNGV. The CDR3 loop spans 15 amino acids. The CDR3 coding sequence is TGTGCCAGCAGCTTAGGGACCGGACCCAATCAGCCCCAGCATTTT. It specifies CASSLGTGPNQPQHF. The variable domain in full, completed from reference TRBV11-2 and TRBJ1-5, reads EAGVAQSPRYKIIEKRQSVAFWCNPISGHATLYWYQQILGQGPKLLIQFQNNGVVDDSQLPKDRFSAERLKGVDSTLKIQPAKLEDSAVYLCASSLGTGPNQPQHFGDGTRLSIL.

This clone came up a few times. V usage is TRBV6-5 and J usage is TRBJ2-7; a weak D match, TRBD2 (5 bases). CDR1 and CDR2 from the germline V gene are MNHEY and SVGAGI. The CDR3 is 13 residues long. Trimming cost V 5 bases and J 4 bases, with 12 bases left between them. The CDR3 nucleotides are TGTGCCAGCAGTAGCGGATTGGGGTACGAGCAGTACTTC. Translating gives CASSSGLGYEQYF.

This chain links TRBV27 with TRBJ2-1, with D possibly matching TRBD2 (5 bases). Germline loops: CDR1 MNHEY, CDR2 SMNVEV (reference sequence). This CDR3 is built from 13 residues. Trimming shortened V by 6 bases and J by 4 bases, and 10 bases separated the two germline ends. CDR3 loop: CASSVRAYNEQFF. CDR3 DNA sequence: TGTGCCAGCAGCGTGAGGGCGTACAATGAGCAGTTCTTC.

This sequence joins TRBV6-5 and TRBJ1-2; D is uncertain. The germline CDR1 and CDR2 sequences are MNHEY and SVGAGI. CDR3 length equals 14 residues. V was clipped by 0 bases and J by 0 bases, with 5 bases between them. The CDR3 reads CASSYSRTNYGYTF. CDR3 bases: TGTGCCAGCAGTTACTCACGAACTAACTATGGCTACACCTTC.

The chain employs TRBV18 and TRBJ1-3, with D possibly matching TRBD1 (5 bases). V was shortened by 0 bases and J by 2 bases, with 17 bases between the two germline ends. CDR1 and CDR2 from the germline V gene are KGHSH and LQKENI. The CDR3 consists of 18 residues. Written as DNA, the CDR3 is TGTGCCAGCTCACCACCGGTGGCAGGGAAGGGAACTGGAAACACCATATATTTT. It translates to CASSPPVAGKGTGNTIYF. Drawing the rest from reference TRBV18 and TRBJ1-3, the complete variable domain is NAGVMQNPRHLVRRRGQEARLRCSPMKGHSHVYWYRQLPEEGLKFMVYLQKENIIDESGMPKERFSAEFPKEGPSILRIQQVVRGDSAAYFCASSPPVAGKGTGNTIYFGEGSWLTVV.

J is TRBJ1-2 and V is TRBV5-1, with a weak D call TRBD1 (6 bases). In germline, CDR1 is SGHRS, CDR2 YFSETQ. Between the trimmed V and J ends, which lost 0 bases and 0 bases, there was a span of 15 bases. The CDR3 spans 17 residues. CDR3 amino acids: CASSLGQAPLANYGYTF. The DNA for the CDR3 is TGCGCCAGCAGCTTGGGACAGGCGCCGTTAGCTAACTATGGCTACACCTTC.